These 32 T cell receptor beta chains share one sample of origin, sequenced in a study of PD-L1 blockade in urothelial cancer. The time point: peripheral blood 6 weeks after treatment start. Sequencing was performed with immunoSEQ multiplex PCR; in TCRdb, only in-frame clones are kept and a portion is missing. The sample includes tens of thousands of clones, 75% to 90% of them seen just once. The material was PBMCs, obtained around atezolizumab (anti-PD-L1) treatment. The receptor set was obtained from a man between 60 and 75 years old with urothelial cancer.

V is TRBV27 and J is TRBJ1-6; D perhaps matches TRBD1 (5 bases). With 5 bases removed from V and 5 bases from J, the gap between germline ends came to 10 bases. The length of the CDR3 is 14 residues. Germline V CDR1 and CDR2: MNHEY, SMNVEV (reference sequence). The CDR3 protein is CASSRQPDNSPLHF. CDR3 bases: TGTGCCAGCAGTAGACAGCCCGATAATTCACCCCTCCACTTT.

V usage is TRBV5-1 and J usage is TRBJ1-2; 7 bases align to TRBD1. V dropped 5 bases and J dropped 7; count of bases not matched to a gene: 8. The CDR3 sequence is 13 residues long. The germline CDR1 and CDR2 sequences are SGHRS and YFSETQ. CDR3 loop: CASRDTGVGGYTF. In DNA form, the CDR3 reads TGCGCCAGCAGGGATACAGGGGTTGGTGGCTACACCTTC.

The chain is built from TRBV11-2 and TRBJ1-2; D gene uncertain. The CDR3 runs 15 residues. The V end was cut by 3 bases, the J end by 3 bases, with 14 bases between. Looked up from germline, CDR1 is SGHAT and CDR2 is FQNNGV. The CDR3 coding sequence is TGTGCCAGCAGCTTCAGAAGAGGGTTTGACTATGGCTACACCTTC. It translates to CASSFRRGFDYGYTF. The full variable domain, in which reference TRBV11-2 and TRBJ1-2 provide the parts outside the CDR3, is EAGVAQSPRYKIIEKRQSVAFWCNPISGHATLYWYQQILGQGPKLLIQFQNNGVVDDSQLPKDRFSAERLKGVDSTLKIQPAKLEDSAVYLCASSFRRGFDYGYTFGSGTRLTVV.

The gene calls are TRBV6-1 and TRBJ1-2, with D perhaps matching TRBD1 (6 bases). Germline CDR1 and CDR2: MNHNS and SASEGT. Trimming took off 6 bases at V and 2 bases at J, with 16 bases between the two ends. The CDR3 covers 15 residues. The CDR3 sequence is CASRVYRDNNYGYTF. In DNA, the CDR3 is TGTGCCAGCAGGGTCTACCGGGACAACAACTATGGCTACACCTTC.

This clone has a single count. The rearrangement joins TRBV29-1 to TRBJ2-7; 7 nucleotides match TRBD2. From germline, CDR1 is SQVTM and CDR2 ANQGSEA. This CDR3 has 12 amino acids. V shed 7 bases and J 3 bases; nucleotides not matched to a gene: 6. In DNA, the CDR3 is TGCAGCGCCCAGACTAGCATCTACGAGCAGTACTTC. Protein: CSAQTSIYEQYF.

This chain links TRBV7-8 with TRBJ1-5; 9 positions match TRBD1. The V gene end was trimmed by 3 bases and the J gene end by 1 base; junction bases not matched to a gene: 7. CDR1 is SGHVS and CDR2 is FQNEAQ in the germline V gene. This CDR3 is 17 amino acids long. The CDR3: CASSLGQGLESNQPQHF. In DNA form, the CDR3 reads TGTGCCAGCAGCTTGGGACAGGGACTAGAGAGCAATCAGCCCCAGCATTTT.

The V call is TRBV5-6, the J call TRBJ2-7, with a weak D call TRBD2 (5 bases). Germline V CDR1 and CDR2: SGHDT, YYEEEE. This CDR3 is 15 amino acids long. V was clipped by 0 bases and J by 0 bases, with 10 bases between them. The CDR3 region is CASSLAGDSSYEQYF. In nucleotides, the CDR3 is TGTGCCAGCAGCTTGGCCGGGGATAGCTCCTACGAGCAGTACTTC.

This rearrangement joins TRBV6-4 to TRBJ2-2; possibly TRBD1 for D (7 bases). The CDR3 is 14 residues long. CDR1 is MRHNA, CDR2 SNTAGT, per germline. Trimming left V 5 bases short and J 4 bases short, with 11 bases between. This CDR3 reads CASSPGGSTGELFF. The CDR3 coding sequence is TGTGCCAGCAGTCCAGGGGGGTCCACCGGGGAGCTGTTTTTT.

The chain employs TRBV6-6 and TRBJ1-1; D perhaps matches TRBD1 (5 bases). Per the germline V gene, CDR1 is MNHNY and CDR2 is SVGAGI (reference sequence). With 5 bases removed from V and 5 bases from J, the gap between germline ends came to 12 bases. The CDR3 consists of 13 residues. CDR3 sequence (DNA): TGTGCCAGCAGTCCACGGGGGGGTACTGAAGCTTTCTTT. Encoded protein: CASSPRGGTEAFF.

The V and J genes are TRBV20-1 and TRBJ1-1; no reliable D call. Germline V lookup: CDR1 DFQATT, CDR2 SNEGSKA (reference sequence). Trimming left V 8 bases short and J 6 bases short, with 13 bases between. The CDR3 has 11 amino acids. Here the CDR3 DNA reads TGCAGTTCGTCAGGTGTTTCTGAAGCTTTCTTT. It specifies CSSSGVSEAFF.

The V and J genes are TRBV7-2 and TRBJ1-2; no clear D gene. This CDR3 spans 12 amino acids. Germline V gene sequence: CDR1 SGHTA, CDR2 FQGNSA. The ends were cut back, 7 bases at V and 4 bases at J, with 10 bases in the middle. The CDR3 spells CASTSRRYGYTF. DNA of the CDR3: TGTGCCAGCACTAGCAGGCGCTATGGCTACACCTTC.

The chain carries TRBV14 and TRBJ2-7; 8 bases are a match to TRBD1. This CDR3 region has 14 residues. V trimming: 6 bases; J trimming: 4 bases; junction bases outside the gene matches: 8. Germline CDR1 SGHDN, CDR2 FVKESK. CDR3 sequence reads: CASRMGTGSYEQYF. The CDR3 DNA follows: TGTGCCAGCAGGATGGGGACAGGAAGTTACGAGCAGTACTTC.

This sequence joins TRBV5-4 and TRBJ2-5; D may be TRBD2 (7 bases). This CDR3 region has 16 residues. Germline V CDR1 and CDR2: SGHNT, YYREEE (reference sequence). With 0 bases removed from V and 5 bases from J, the gap between germline ends came to 17 bases. The CDR3 coding sequence is TGTGCCAGCAGCTTGGATGCGGGGGCCTCGCGCGAGACCCAGTACTTC. Translation: CASSLDAGASRETQYF.

The chain employs TRBV30 and TRBJ1-2, with TRBD1 identical over 7 bases. The CDR3 spans 12 residues. The ends lost 4 bases at V and 6 bases at J; junction bases unmatched: 5. In germline, CDR1 is GTSNPN, CDR2 SVGIG (reference sequence). CDR3 in DNA: TGTGCCTGGAAGGTCAGGGGGGATGGCTACACCTTC. The encoded protein is CAWKVRGDGYTF.

The chain combines TRBV7-3 with TRBJ2-1, with TRBD1 identical over 9 bases. Germline V lookup: CDR1 SGHTA, CDR2 FQGTGA. CDR3 length: 16 amino acids. V was clipped by 5 bases and J by 1 base; unmatched bases: 6. The DNA of the CDR3 is TGTGCCAGCAGCGACAACAGGGGGCTATCCTACAATGAGCAGTTCTTC. It translates to CASSDNRGLSYNEQFF.

The CDR3 region is CASSLGTGADTQYF. The CDR3 coding sequence is TGTGCCAGCAGCCTCGGGACAGGGGCCGATACGCAGTATTTT. The rearrangement joins TRBV2 to TRBJ2-3, with 10 nucleotides matching TRBD1. The V gene end was trimmed by 6 bases and the J gene end by 6 bases; junction bases not matched to a gene: 6. This CDR3 spans 14 amino acids. From germline, CDR1 is SNHLY and CDR2 FYNNEI.

The chain couples TRBV5-4 to TRBJ2-5; D ambiguous. CDR3 length: 13 amino acids. The germline V gene has CDR1 SGHNT and CDR2 YYREEE (reference sequence). With 0 bases removed from V and 3 bases from J, the gap between germline ends came to 6 bases. The CDR3 sequence: CASSLDRKETQYF. The CDR3 region has the DNA TGTGCCAGCAGCTTGGACAGAAAAGAGACCCAGTACTTC.

The CDR3 loop reads CASSFPGQGGEKLFF. As DNA, the CDR3 is TGTGCCAGCAGTTTTCCGGGACAGGGGGGGGAAAAACTGTTTTTT. This chain joins TRBV6-6 and TRBJ1-4, with 11 positions matching TRBD1. This CDR3 contains 15 residues. CDR1 and CDR2 from the germline V gene are MNHNY and SVGAGI (reference sequence). V lost 4 bases to trimming and J lost 8 bases; unmatched junction nucleotides: 6.

V is TRBV9 and J is TRBJ1-6, with D uncertain. CDR1 is SGDLS and CDR2 is YYNGEE in the germline V gene. The V and J ends lost 2 bases and 9 bases respectively, with 9 bases between them. CDR3 length: 13 residues. CDR3 sequence: CASSVEVTSPLHF. CDR3 bases: TGTGCCAGCAGCGTGGAGGTCACTTCACCCCTCCACTTT.

Here the CDR3 reads CASSPRQGPGANVLTF. The CDR3 DNA reads TGTGCCAGCTCACCACGACAGGGTCCTGGGGCCAACGTCCTGACTTTC. The rearrangement uses TRBV18 and TRBJ2-6, with 7 positions matching TRBD1. This CDR3 comprises 16 residues. Germline CDR1 KGHSH, CDR2 LQKENI. Germline trimming cut 1 base from V and 2 bases from J; bases unmatched to any gene: 2.

The V call is TRBV19, the J call TRBJ1-1; D gene uncertain. V lost 10 bases and J 5 bases, leaving 17 bases between the germline ends. The CDR3 has 13 residues. Germline values: CDR1 LNHDA, CDR2 SQIVND (reference sequence). The CDR3 DNA is TGTGCCACCTCGGTGCCGGCGGGTACTGAAGCTTTCTTT. Translated: CATSVPAGTEAFF.

The chain has TRBV28 and TRBJ1-5, with a possible D match to TRBD1 (5 bases). V lost 8 bases and J lost 5, with 13 bases in between. Germline CDR1 and CDR2: MDHEN and SYDVKM. The CDR3 runs 13 residues. The CDR3 loop reads CASGTPGYQPQHF. The CDR3 DNA follows: TGTGCCAGCGGAACTCCAGGGTATCAGCCCCAGCATTTT.

This clone has more than one count but fewer than ten. This chain connects TRBV9 to TRBJ1-1; 7 bases match TRBD1. Germline V gene lookup returns CDR1 SGDLS and CDR2 YYNGEE. The J segment lost 0 bases and the V segment lost 3 bases, leaving 8 bases of the junction unmatched. The CDR3 consists of 16 residues. CDR3 sequence reads: CASSAKQGSVNTEAFF. The CDR3 DNA is TGTGCCAGCAGCGCGAAACAGGGGTCTGTGAACACTGAAGCTTTCTTT.

The V and J genes are TRBV10-2 and TRBJ1-2, with D possibly matching TRBD1 (6 bases). This CDR3 spans 16 amino acids. Germline-derived CDR1 and CDR2 are WSHSY and SAAADI. V was shortened by 2 bases and J by 6 bases, with 19 bases between the two germline ends. The DNA for the CDR3 is TGCGCCAGCAGTGAGGAACCAGGGGCAACCCTCCATGGCTACACCTTC. This sequence encodes CASSEEPGATLHGYTF.

The J gene is TRBJ2-7, the V gene TRBV6-6, with D perhaps TRBD1 (6 bases). This CDR3 contains 14 residues. CDR1 is MNHNY, CDR2 SVGAGI, per germline (reference sequence). Trimming cost V 4 bases and J 2 bases, with 12 bases left between them. The CDR3 spells CASSSGAGTYEQYF. The CDR3 DNA reads TGTGCCAGCAGTTCAGGGGCGGGTACCTACGAGCAGTACTTC.

The V call is TRBV9, the J call TRBJ2-2; 13 bases are a match to TRBD2. CDR1 and CDR2 from the germline V gene are SGDLS and YYNGEE. The CDR3 is 17 residues long. V lost 2 bases to trimming and J lost 0 bases; unmatched junction nucleotides: 1. CDR3 DNA: TGTGCCAGCAGCGTTACTAGCGGGGGGGCGAACACCGGGGAGCTGTTTTTT. Residues: CASSVTSGGANTGELFF.

The chain employs TRBV5-4 and TRBJ1-2, with 9 bases fitting TRBD1. The J segment lost 4 bases and the V segment lost 4 bases, leaving 2 bases of the junction unmatched. Germline assignment: CDR1 SGHNT and CDR2 YYREEE (reference sequence). The CDR3 sequence is 13 residues long. The CDR3 DNA follows: TGTGCCAGCAGCCCGGACAGGGGCTATGGCTACACCTTC. It specifies CASSPDRGYGYTF.

This chain joins TRBV27 and TRBJ1-1; D is uncertain. The V gene's germline CDR1 is MNHEY and CDR2 SMNVEV (reference sequence). The CDR3 has 13 amino acids. V lost 3 bases and J 6 bases, leaving 11 bases between the germline ends. The CDR3: CASSFLGSAEAFF. CDR3 coding DNA: TGTGCCAGCAGTTTTCTGGGGAGCGCTGAAGCTTTCTTT.

This clone has more than one count but fewer than ten. This rearrangement joins TRBV6-6 to TRBJ2-7; maybe TRBD1 (6 bases). This CDR3 spans 13 amino acids. The germline gives CDR1 MNHNY, CDR2 SVGAGI (reference sequence). The V gene lost 6 bases and the J gene lost 5 bases, with 14 bases spanning the gap. CDR3 region: CASSRGHNHEQYF. The CDR3 DNA sequence: TGTGCCAGCAGCCGGGGACACAACCACGAGCAGTACTTC.

This clone was counted only a few times. This sequence joins TRBV5-6 and TRBJ1-1; a possible D gene is TRBD1 (6 bases). Trimming cost V 1 base and J 1 base, with 8 bases left between them. The CDR3 is 14 amino acids. Germline assignment: CDR1 SGHDT and CDR2 YYEEEE. CDR3 loop: CASSLRGTNTEAFF. In DNA, the CDR3 is TGTGCCAGCAGCTTGAGGGGGACGAACACTGAAGCTTTCTTT.

V is TRBV5-1 and J is TRBJ2-2; 9 bases are a match to TRBD1. V dropped 5 bases and J dropped 4; count of bases not matched to a gene: 18. CDR3 length: 19 amino acids. Per the germline V gene, CDR1 is SGHRS and CDR2 is YFSETQ. The CDR3 spells CASRPHPLTGGDSTGELFF. CDR3 DNA sequence: TGCGCCAGCAGGCCCCACCCCTTGACAGGGGGAGATTCCACCGGGGAGCTGTTTTTT.

The chain combines TRBV9 with TRBJ2-1; 12 bases are a match to TRBD2. Germline V gene sequence: CDR1 SGDLS, CDR2 YYNGEE. V was pared by 4 bases and J by 4 bases, with 3 bases of the junction left unmatched. The CDR3 consists of 15 residues. CDR3 sequence reads: CASSIGLAGYNEQFF. CDR3 DNA: TGTGCCAGCAGCATCGGACTAGCGGGGTACAATGAGCAGTTCTTC.